This T cell receptor beta chain was recorded in a study of regulatory T cells in long-lasting Graves disease. Researchers made TCR beta libraries by using iRepertoire HTBI primers and running Arm-PCR on CDR3 regions. Each CDR3 protein is one row after TCRdb ran MiXCR on the multiplex PCR reads. Here the sample spans about 400,000 distinct CDR3 sequences, about 15% being singletons. The time point here: newly diagnosed GD, antithyroid drugs for less than 3 months. The TCR library was made from RNA that had been extracted from PBMCs in TRIzol. The sample holds many counts of this clonotype. V gave up 3 bases and J gave up 0 bases, with 11 bases separating them. The germline V gene encodes CDR1 MDHEN and CDR2 SYDVKM. This CDR3 region has 16 residues. The sample also formed part of further work on T cells in Graves' hyperthyroidism and ophthalmopathy.

The sequence came from a woman aged 35 to 49 with Graves disease. The V and J genes are TRBV28 and TRBJ2-2, with D maybe TRBD1 (5 bases). Sequencing was performed on peripheral blood mononuclear cells (PBMCs), taken at new diagnosis, from a patient treated with antithyroid drugs. The CDR3 spells CASSFEAGSNTGELFF. For the CDR3, the DNA is TGTGCCAGCAGTTTTGAGGCAGGGTCGAACACCGGGGAGCTGTTTTTT.